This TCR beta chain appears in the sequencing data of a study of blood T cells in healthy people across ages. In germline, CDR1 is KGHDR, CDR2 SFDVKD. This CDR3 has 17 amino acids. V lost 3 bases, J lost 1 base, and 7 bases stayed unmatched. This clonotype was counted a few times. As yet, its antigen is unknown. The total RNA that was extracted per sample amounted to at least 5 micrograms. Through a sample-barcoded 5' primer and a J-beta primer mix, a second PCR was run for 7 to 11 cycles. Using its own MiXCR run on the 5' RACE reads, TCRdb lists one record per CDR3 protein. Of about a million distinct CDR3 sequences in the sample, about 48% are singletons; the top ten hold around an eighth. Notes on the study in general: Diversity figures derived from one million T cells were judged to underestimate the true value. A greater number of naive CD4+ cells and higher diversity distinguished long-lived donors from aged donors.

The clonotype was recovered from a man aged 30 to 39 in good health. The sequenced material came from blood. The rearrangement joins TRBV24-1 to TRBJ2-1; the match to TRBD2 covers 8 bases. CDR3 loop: CATSDSVGLGSYNEQFF. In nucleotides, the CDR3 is TGTGCCACCAGTGATAGTGTGGGACTAGGATCCTACAATGAGCAGTTCTTC.